This T cell receptor (beta chain) comes out of a study of cytomegalovirus exposure and HLA in healthy donors. The PCR used 60 Vbeta and 13 Jbeta primers. Per the original methods: Unique TCR beta chains totaled 65 million to 95 million in a later count, with about 11 million of them shared. Produced via immunoSEQ multiplex PCR; TCRdb's table is partial and in-frame only. The D gene and trimming were derived from the DNA, and the V and J assignments and clone size from that table. The table includes some 170,000 clones, under 80% detected once. Overall study findings and caveats: Later on, an analysis showed TCR association rates differing by HLA locus, with DRB1 the most and HLA-C the fewest. It has been reported that TCR beta sequences accurately predicted the HLA-A and HLA-B alleles of most subjects.

With regard to this clone: Its antigen is unidentified.

Germline CDR1 is SGHRS and CDR2 is YFSETQ. The germline V and J ends were trimmed by 4 bases and 0 bases, with 7 bases remaining between them. The CDR3 length is 13 residues. This clonotype originated in a human donor in good health. The chain employs TRBV5-1 and TRBJ1-1; perhaps TRBD1 as D (5 bases). The sequenced material came from PBMCs. The chain's CDR3 is CASSPGLNTEAFF. For the CDR3, the DNA is TGCGCCAGCAGCCCAGGGTTGAACACTGAAGCTTTCTTT.